The 15 T cell receptor beta chains reported below all come from one sample, sequenced in a study of T cell repertoires in cytomegalovirus infection. TCRdb processed the reads anew with MiXCR; each CDR3 protein has one entry. The table has hundreds of thousands of distinct CDR3 sequences, 22% seen once; the top ten hold roughly 18%. Sequencing used CD8+ T cells from PBMCs. These receptors all stem from a human donor in good health (CMV status not recorded). Some clones in this sample may be carry-over from other donors' samples.

The CDR3 region is CASSIGVFGYTF. The CDR3 DNA reads as TGTGCCAGTAGTATAGGAGTTTTCGGCTACACCTTC. This chain links TRBV19 with TRBJ1-2; D uncertain. The CDR3 covers 12 residues. V shed 1 base and J shed 8 bases, with 8 bases lying between them. CDR1 is LNHDA, CDR2 SQIVND, per germline (reference sequence). The entire variable domain, with the rest obtained from reference TRBV19 and TRBJ1-2, is as follows: DGGITQSPKYLFRKEGQNVTLSCEQNLNHDAMYWYRQDPGQGLRLIYYSQIVNDFQKGDIAEGYSVSREKKESFPLTVTSAQKNPTAFYLCASSIGVFGYTFGSGTRLTVV.

This clonotype was found once. The rearrangement links TRBV7-9 to TRBJ2-1; 14 nucleotides match TRBD2. J gave up 6 bases and V 6 bases, and 4 bases lay outside the gene matches. In germline, CDR1 is SEHNR, CDR2 FQNEAQ (reference sequence). The CDR3 is 15 amino acids. CDR3 coding DNA: TGTGCCAGCAGAGCCGGGACTAGCGGGGGCAATGAGCAGTTCTTC. It specifies CASRAGTSGGNEQFF.

This clonotype was seen more than once but under ten times. The chain combines TRBV12-3 or TRBV12-4 with TRBJ2-1, with D possibly matching TRBD1 (5 bases). V lost 2 bases and J lost 5, with 13 bases in between. The CDR3 totals 15 residues. The CDR3 nucleotides are TGTGCCAGCAGTTTATTCGCTGGGGCCGACAATGAGCAGTTCTTC. This codes for CASSLFAGADNEQFF.

V usage is TRBV11-2 and J usage is TRBJ2-7; 7 bases map to TRBD1. The V segment lost 2 bases and the J segment 2 bases; nucleotides outside the gene matches: 6. CDR1 is SGHAT and CDR2 is FQNNGV in the germline V gene. This CDR3 region has 15 residues. CDR3 sequence reads: CASSLSVDRTYEQYF. The DNA of the CDR3 is TGTGCCAGCAGCTTATCTGTGGACAGGACCTACGAGCAGTACTTC.

The chain is built from TRBV28 and TRBJ2-3; TRBD1 agrees at 7 bases. From germline, CDR1 is MDHEN and CDR2 SYDVKM. CDR3 length: 14 amino acids. Unmatched junction bases numbered 7, after V lost 6 bases and J lost 4 bases. For the CDR3, the DNA is TGTGCCAGCAGGCTGACAGGGTGGTCAGATACGCAGTATTTT. This sequence encodes CASRLTGWSDTQYF.

This clonotype was counted only a few times. This rearrangement joins TRBV19 to TRBJ1-5, with unresolved D. Germline-derived CDR1 and CDR2 are LNHDA and SQIVND (reference sequence). This CDR3 is built from 15 residues. The V gene lost 5 bases and the J gene lost 0 bases, with 11 bases spanning the gap. The CDR3 protein is CASSPGVYSNQPQHF. In DNA, the CDR3 is TGTGCCAGTAGTCCCGGGGTTTATAGCAATCAGCCCCAGCATTTT.

The chain employs TRBV4-1 and TRBJ1-2, with no clear D. The CDR3 extends over 15 amino acids. Germline V gene sequence: CDR1 MGHRA, CDR2 YSYEKL. V lost 4 bases and J lost 3, with 15 bases in between. CDR3 sequence (DNA): TGCGCCAGCAGCCCAACGGAAGGCGTCGACTATGGCTACACCTTC. As protein: CASSPTEGVDYGYTF.

The DNA of the CDR3 is TGTGCCAGCAGCCTACCTCTGGGTACAGGGGCCGACGAGCAGTACTTC. This translates into CASSLPLGTGADEQYF. The V call is TRBV7-9, the J call TRBJ2-7, with 7 bases identical to TRBD1. The germline V gene has CDR1 SEHNR and CDR2 FQNEAQ (reference sequence). V shed 5 bases, J shed 5 bases, and the junction held 15 bases outside the gene matches. The CDR3 covers 16 residues.

About this clonotype: This may be a read error, as it is one base from a much larger clone. The chain carries TRBV7-2 and TRBJ1-4; D is ambiguous. The V end lost 5 bases, the J end lost 6 bases, and 13 bases lay between the germline ends. Germline V gene sequence: CDR1 SGHTA, CDR2 FQGNSA. The CDR3 sequence is 14 residues long. As DNA, the CDR3 is TGTGCCAGCAGCCCCCGGGTGAGATATGAAAAACTGTTTTTT. It translates to CASSPRVRYEKLFF. Looking up the rest from reference TRBV7-2 and TRBJ1-4 gives the full variable domain: GAGVSQSPSNKVTEKGKDVELRCDPISGHTALYWYRQSLGQGLEFLIYFQGNSAPDKSGLPSDRFSAERTGGSVSTLTIQRTQQEDSAVYLCASSPRVRYEKLFFGSGTQLSVL.

This clonotype came up many times. This chain connects TRBV28 to TRBJ2-1, with D tentatively TRBD2 (5 bases). There are 13 residues in the CDR3. CDR1 MDHEN and CDR2 SYDVKM come from the germline V gene. Trimming pared 5 bases from V and 8 bases from J, leaving 13 bases between. CDR3 sequence (DNA): TGTGCCAGCAGTCTCGGGATGATCGATGAGCAGTTCTTC. Amino acid sequence: CASSLGMIDEQFF.

There are a few counts of this clonotype. The chain couples TRBV7-2 to TRBJ1-3; D is unresolved. CDR3 length: 15 amino acids. V was trimmed by 5 bases and J by 0 bases, leaving 11 bases between them. Germline CDR1 is SGHTA and CDR2 is FQGNSA. The CDR3 region has the DNA TGTGCCAGCAGCACCGACTCCAACTCTGGAAACACCATATATTTT. Its protein product is CASSTDSNSGNTIYF.

This clonotype was observed many times. This sequence joins TRBV7-6 and TRBJ1-3; D remains ambiguous. The CDR3 contains 16 residues. The ends were cut back, 1 base at V and 0 bases at J, with 10 bases in the middle. CDR1 is SGHVS and CDR2 is FNYEAQ in the germline V gene. CDR3 sequence reads: CASSLEGTVSGNTIYF. The CDR3 nucleotides read TGTGCCAGCAGCTTAGAGGGCACCGTCTCTGGAAACACCATATATTTT. The entire variable domain, with the rest obtained from reference TRBV7-6 and TRBJ1-3, is as follows: GAGVSQSPRYKVTKRGQDVALRCDPISGHVSLYWYRQALGQGPEFLTYFNYEAQQDKSGLPNDRFSAERPEGSISTLTIQRTEQRDSAMYRCASSLEGTVSGNTIYFGEGSWLTVV.

V usage is TRBV2 and J usage is TRBJ2-7; perhaps TRBD1 as D (6 bases). The CDR3 covers 13 residues. V was shortened by 5 bases and J by 7 bases, with 15 bases between the two germline ends. Germline V gene sequence: CDR1 SNHLY, CDR2 FYNNEI. CDR3 nucleotides: TGTGCCAGCAGTCCTAGCACAGGGCGAGAGCAGTACTTC. Its translation is CASSPSTGREQYF. The whole variable domain, remainder taken from reference TRBV2 and TRBJ2-7, is EPEVTQTPSHQVTQMGQEVILRCVPISNHLYFYWYRQILGQKVEFLVSFYNNEISEKSEIFDDQFSVERPDGSNFTLKIRSTKLEDSAMYFCASSPSTGREQYFGPGTRLTVT.

The DNA for the CDR3 is TGCGCCAGCGGGGACATCTCCTACGAGCAGTACTTC. It encodes CASGDISYEQYF. The V call is TRBV4-1, the J call TRBJ2-7; D is perhaps TRBD1 (6 bases). CDR1 and CDR2 from the germline V gene are MGHRA and YSYEKL. V was shortened by 8 bases and J by 0 bases, with 8 bases between the two germline ends. This CDR3 region has 12 residues.

DNA of the CDR3: TGTGCCAGCAGTTTGTCCGGACAGGGGCACGAGCAGTACTTC. It is translated as CASSLSGQGHEQYF. The chain has TRBV28 and TRBJ2-7; 9 bases fit TRBD1. V dropped 3 bases and J dropped 5; count of bases not matched to a gene: 5. Germline V gene lookup returns CDR1 MDHEN and CDR2 SYDVKM. The CDR3 loop spans 14 amino acids.